This is a list of T cell receptor beta chains from one sample in a study of graft-versus-host responses after intestinal transplantation. For these TCRs, the target antigens are not known. TCRdb's copy holds only in-frame clones and misses some; the assay was immunoSEQ multiplex PCR. The data hold approximately 33,000 clones, with roughly 80% observed a single time. Source: unstimulated CD8+ T cells sorted from spleen or lymph node cells, taken before intestinal transplant. The source of these receptors is a human donor who received an intestinal transplant. Both conserved end residues are part of each CDR3. The D gene is left open where the match is weak. Size values are once, few and many counts, or a class for expanded clones, and some rows have none.

V	size	D	J	CDR3	DNA
TRBV5-6	few	TRBD1	TRBJ2-7	CASSWGQGAYEQYF	TGTGCCAGCAGCTGGGGACAGGGCGCCTACGAGCAGTACTTC
TRBV7-2	few	TRBD2	TRBJ2-3	CASSPRLAGLTDTQYF	TGTGCCAGCAGCCCCAGACTAGCGGGCCTCACAGATACGCAGTATTTT
TRBV6-6	NA	NA	TRBJ2-1	CASSVWGSPENEQFF	TGTGCCAGCAGTGTGTGGGGCTCCCCAGAAAATGAGCAGTTCTTC
TRBV6-5	NA	TRBD2	TRBJ2-5	CASTSLAREGTQYF	TGTGCCAGCACCTCCCTCGCCCGGGAGGGGACCCAGTACTTC
TRBV10-2	NA	NA	TRBJ1-1	CASSEAGFTEAFF	TGCGCCAGCAGTGAGGCAGGGTTCACTGAAGCTTTCTTT
TRBV28	NA	NA	TRBJ2-7	CASSPGVLGNHRGEQYF	TGTGCCAGCAGTCCCGGTGTACTAGGGAACCATAGGGGGGAGCAGTACTTC
TRBV7-8	few	TRBD2	TRBJ2-5	CASGSLAGVRETQYF	TGTGCCAGCGGTTCACTAGCGGGAGTGAGAGAGACCCAGTACTTC
TRBV28	NA	NA	TRBJ1-5	CASSLRVWKNQPQHF	TGTGCCAGCAGTTTACGGGTCTGGAAAAATCAGCCCCAGCATTTT
TRBV11-2	NA	NA	TRBJ2-7	CASSLEVGFQGYEQYF	TGTGCCAGCAGCTTAGAGGTAGGGTTTCAGGGCTACGAGCAGTACTTC
TRBV7-8	once	TRBD1	TRBJ1-1	CASSLSGTGSAEAFF	TGTGCCAGCAGCTTATCCGGGACAGGGAGCGCTGAAGCTTTCTTT
TRBV6-4	few	NA	TRBJ2-3	CASSEAGAATDTQYF	TGTGCCAGCAGTGAGGCGGGGGCCGCCACAGATACGCAGTATTTT
TRBV6-5	few	TRBD1	TRBJ1-2	CASSTPTGGHGYTF	TGTGCCAGCAGTACCCCGACAGGGGGCCATGGCTACACCTTC
TRBV18	NA	TRBD1	TRBJ1-4	CASSPTGAGEKLFF	TGTGCCAGCTCACCGACAGGGGCCGGGGAAAAACTGTTTTTT
TRBV6-6	NA	NA	TRBJ2-3	CASSYAQGWTDTQYF	TGTGCCAGCAGTTACGCACAGGGATGGACAGATACGCAGTATTTT
TRBV6-4	NA	NA	TRBJ2-7	CASRLRTVPYEQYF	TGTGCCAGCAGGCTCCGGACAGTGCCCTACGAGCAGTACTTC
TRBV19	NA	NA	TRBJ2-1	CASSISDNYNEQFF	TGTGCCAGTAGTATTTCGGACAACTACAATGAGCAGTTCTTC
TRBV2	NA	TRBD1	TRBJ2-7	CASSEGTGPRGEQYF	TGTGCCAGCAGTGAAGGGACAGGGCCCAGGGGCGAGCAGTACTTC
TRBV4-2	NA	NA	TRBJ2-3	CASSPREGGWKDTQYF	TGTGCCAGCAGCCCCAGAGAGGGGGGGTGGAAAGATACGCAGTATTTT
TRBV10-2	NA	NA	TRBJ2-2	CASEEGSMAGELFF	TGCGCCAGCGAAGAGGGTAGCATGGCCGGGGAGCTGTTTTTT
TRBV11-3	once	TRBD2	TRBJ2-7	CASSYASGSYEQYF	TGTGCCAGCAGCTACGCTAGCGGGAGTTACGAGCAGTACTTC
TRBV6-5	few	TRBD2	TRBJ2-7	CASRGGSTYEQYF	TGTGCCAGCAGGGGAGGGAGCACCTACGAGCAGTACTTC
TRBV27	NA	TRBD2	TRBJ2-3	CASRPIGGGLTDTQYF	TGTGCCAGCAGGCCGATTGGCGGGGGGCTCACAGATACGCAGTATTTT
TRBV7-9	NA	TRBD1	TRBJ1-1	CASSWTGIGTEAFF	TGTGCCAGCAGCTGGACAGGGATCGGCACTGAAGCTTTCTTT
TRBV13	NA	NA	TRBJ1-2	CASSLTPSQSGYTF	TGTGCCAGCAGCTTAACCCCCTCACAGTCCGGCTACACCTTC
TRBV15	NA	NA	TRBJ1-4	CATSRAGEKLFF	TGTGCCACCAGCAGAGCCGGTGAAAAACTGTTTTTT
TRBV10-1	medium-sized	NA	TRBJ2-7	CATGTADEQYF	TGCGCCACCGGGACTGCCGACGAGCAGTACTTC
TRBV2	NA	NA	TRBJ2-6	CASSTAPLTAIDLTF	TGTGCCAGCAGCACCGCACCCTTGACAGCCATTGACCTGACTTTC